The subject of this entry is one T cell receptor (beta chain). This clonotype was detected a few times. Its binding antigen is unknown. It has no much larger one-base neighbor in the sample; base qualities were not kept. This sample is part of a study of post-analysis software for immune sequencing data (dated by TCRdb to about 2015). As for the study more broadly: Recorded disease courses included relapsing-remitting, secondary progressive and progressive-relapsing multiple sclerosis, with some patients lacking subtype annotation. A subset of samples was prepared in parallel using single-end sample barcoding, then pooled and co-amplified after Illumina adapter ligation. The patient repertoires were compared against 11 previously published healthy control repertoires obtained from donors aged about 6 to 27 years. The investigation overall reported the following: Strong co-clustering of samples prepared in the same batch was shown by direct clustering with F measure, prompting a batch-effect correction. Roughly 5 TRBV segments, including TRBV5-6, TRBV5-1 and TRBV20-1, were significantly more frequent in patients than controls. The multiple sclerosis patient group was slightly younger than the control group. Significantly lower normalized Chao1 diversity was found in multiple sclerosis patients than in controls, suggesting substantial peripheral T-cell clonal expansion.

CDR1 and CDR2 were assigned from the germline V gene as SGHRS and YFSETQ. Inclusive of the bounding cysteine and phenylalanine, the CDR3 is 15 residues long. Here the CDR3 DNA is all that survives: 45 bases in frame from base 1. Trimming takes 4 bases from V and 0 bases from J, and the germline ends sit 10 bases apart. Library preparation used PCR. Sequencing took place on an Illumina HiSeq 2500. To reduce PCR and sequencing biases, unique molecular identifiers were built into the TCR beta cDNA libraries. Per 1 to 10 million input T cells, approximately 500,000 cDNA molecules were obtained, such that each molecule approximated one T cell. The same protocol used for the earlier healthy control dataset was applied to prepare and sequence the patient libraries. Within a given batch, samples were prepared together, multiplexed and sequenced on the same HiSeq lane. From the authors' description of their analysis: Raw barcoded reads were processed with MIGEC, and single-read molecular identifier groups were discarded before consensus assembly and CDR3 extraction. Clonotype tables were post-analysed with VDJtools, and diversity was normalized by down-sampling all datasets to the smallest sample size. To correct batch-related cross-sample contamination, repertoire overlap clustering matched CDR3 amino acid sequences but not nucleotide sequences. TCRdb cleaned the public reads at Q25 with fastp, built clones with MiXCR and kept in-frame beta chains. One record per CDR3 amino acid sequence lists the most common genes and DNA. The V and J calls here are based on TCRdb, not the publication. The sample table shows 180,000 or so distinct CDR3 sequences, and 29% are seen once. The ten largest clones take up roughly 3.4% of the sample.

TCR beta repertoires were profiled from peripheral blood of about a dozen young patients with multiple sclerosis to demonstrate the VDJtools post-analysis software. The multiple sclerosis patients were children and adolescents ranging in age from roughly 6 to 15 years. Rearrangement joined TRBV5-1 to TRBJ2-2, with TRBD2 as a weak D call on 6 bases. The source material was blood. The clonotype originates from a girl between 2 and 17 years old with multiple sclerosis. At the DNA level, the sequence is TGCGCCAGCAGCGGCGGGACGGCGAACACCGGGGAGCTGTTTTTT. Its translation reads: CASSGGTANTGELFF.